This T cell receptor beta chain comes out of a study of blood T cell repertoires in COVID-19. Study summary: Samples came from the United States, Italy and Spain, spanning acute and convalescent COVID-19. Nucleic acid was either cDNA or gDNA, and it came from T cells, B-cell-depleted T cells, or PBMCs.

Methods used by the authors: Amplification of reference gene primers was used by the study to estimate nucleated cell counts. Here immunoSEQ multiplex PCR was the method, and the copy in TCRdb shows in-frame clones only, minus some. V, J and clone size derive from that table, while D and trimming were established from the DNA sequence. The table has 70,000 to 95,000 clones, around four fifths seen once. Sequenced: peripheral blood. The receptor was derived from an elderly man with active or convalescent COVID-19.

This chain's CDR3 is CASSLAGTGVEQFF. For the CDR3, the DNA is TGTGCCAGCAGCTTAGCCGGGACAGGGGTTGAGCAGTTCTTC. V is TRBV11-2 and J is TRBJ2-1, with 10 bases that match TRBD1. The CDR3 loop spans 14 amino acids. J was trimmed by 9 bases and V by 1 base; bases with no gene match: 3. Per the germline V gene, CDR1 is SGHAT and CDR2 is FQNNGV.